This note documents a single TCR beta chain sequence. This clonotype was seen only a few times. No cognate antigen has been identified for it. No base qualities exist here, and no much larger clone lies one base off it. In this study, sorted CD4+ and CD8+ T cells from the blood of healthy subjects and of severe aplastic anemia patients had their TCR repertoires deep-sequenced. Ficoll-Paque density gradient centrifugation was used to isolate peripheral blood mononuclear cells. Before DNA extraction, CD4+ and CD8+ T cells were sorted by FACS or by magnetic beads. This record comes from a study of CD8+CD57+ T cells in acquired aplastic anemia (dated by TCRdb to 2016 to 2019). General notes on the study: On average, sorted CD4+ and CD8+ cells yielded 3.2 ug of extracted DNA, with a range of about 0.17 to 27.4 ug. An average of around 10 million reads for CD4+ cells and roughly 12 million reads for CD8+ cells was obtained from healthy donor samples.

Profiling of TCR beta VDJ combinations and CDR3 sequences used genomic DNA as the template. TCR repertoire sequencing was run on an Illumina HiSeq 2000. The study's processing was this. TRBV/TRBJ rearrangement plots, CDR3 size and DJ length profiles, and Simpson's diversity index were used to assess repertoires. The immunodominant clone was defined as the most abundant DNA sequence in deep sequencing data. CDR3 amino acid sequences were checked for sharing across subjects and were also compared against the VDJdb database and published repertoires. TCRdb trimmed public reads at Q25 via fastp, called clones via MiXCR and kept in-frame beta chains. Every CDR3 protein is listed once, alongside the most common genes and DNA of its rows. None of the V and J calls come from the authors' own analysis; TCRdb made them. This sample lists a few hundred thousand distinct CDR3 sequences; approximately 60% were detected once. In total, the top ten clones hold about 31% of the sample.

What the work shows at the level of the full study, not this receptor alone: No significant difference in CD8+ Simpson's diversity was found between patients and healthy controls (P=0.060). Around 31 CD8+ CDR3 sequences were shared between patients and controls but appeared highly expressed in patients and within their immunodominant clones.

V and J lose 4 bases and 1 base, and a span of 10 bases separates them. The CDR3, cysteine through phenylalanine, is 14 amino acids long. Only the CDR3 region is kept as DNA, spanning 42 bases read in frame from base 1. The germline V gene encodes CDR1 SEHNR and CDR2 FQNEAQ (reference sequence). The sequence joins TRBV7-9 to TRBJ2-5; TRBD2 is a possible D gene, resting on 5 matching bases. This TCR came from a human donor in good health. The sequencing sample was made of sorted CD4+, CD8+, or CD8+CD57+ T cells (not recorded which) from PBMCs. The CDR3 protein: CASSYEGTQETQYF. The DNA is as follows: TGTGCCAGCAGCTACGAGGGTACCCAAGAGACCCAGTACTTC. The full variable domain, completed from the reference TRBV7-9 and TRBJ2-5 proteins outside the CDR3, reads DTGVSQNPRHKITKRGQNVTFRCDPISEHNRLYWYRQTLGQGPEFLTYFQNEAQLEKSRLLSDRFSAERPKGSFSTLEIQRTEQGDSAMYLCASSYEGTQETQYFGPGTRLLVL.